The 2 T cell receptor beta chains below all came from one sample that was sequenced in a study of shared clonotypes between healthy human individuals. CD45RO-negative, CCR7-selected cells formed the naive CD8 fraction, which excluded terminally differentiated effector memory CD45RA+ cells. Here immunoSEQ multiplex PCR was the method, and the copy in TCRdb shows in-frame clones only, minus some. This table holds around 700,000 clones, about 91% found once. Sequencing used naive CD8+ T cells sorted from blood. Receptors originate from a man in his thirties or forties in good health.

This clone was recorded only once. CDR3 region: CASSFRATYEQYF. DNA for the CDR3: TGTGCCAGCAGCTTCCGGGCCACCTACGAGCAGTACTTC. The gene calls are TRBV11-2 and TRBJ2-7, with D unresolved. This CDR3 has 13 amino acids. The germline CDR1 and CDR2 sequences are SGHAT and FQNNGV. V dropped 3 bases and J dropped 2 bases, with 8 bases sitting between them.

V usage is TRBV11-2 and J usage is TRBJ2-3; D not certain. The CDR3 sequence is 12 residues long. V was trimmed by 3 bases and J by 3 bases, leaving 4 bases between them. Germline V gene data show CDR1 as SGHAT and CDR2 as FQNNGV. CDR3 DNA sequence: TGTGCCAGCAGCTTCCAGACAGATACGCAGTATTTT. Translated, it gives CASSFQTDTQYF.